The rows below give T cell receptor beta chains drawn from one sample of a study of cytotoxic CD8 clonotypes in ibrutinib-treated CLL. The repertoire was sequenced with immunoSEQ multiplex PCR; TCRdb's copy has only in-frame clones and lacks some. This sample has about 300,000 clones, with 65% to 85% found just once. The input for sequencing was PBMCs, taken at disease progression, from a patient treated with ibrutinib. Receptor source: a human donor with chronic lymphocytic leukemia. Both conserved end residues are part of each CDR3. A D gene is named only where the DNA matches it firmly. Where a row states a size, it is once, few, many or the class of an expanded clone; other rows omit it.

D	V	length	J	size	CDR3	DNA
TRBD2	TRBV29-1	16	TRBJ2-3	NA	CSVGGLAGPSTDTQYF	TGCAGCGTCGGGGGACTAGCGGGTCCTAGCACAGATACGCAGTATTTT
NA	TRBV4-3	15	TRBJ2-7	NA	CASSQEGPSSYEQYF	TGCGCCAGCAGCCAAGAAGGGCCTAGCTCCTACGAGCAGTACTTC
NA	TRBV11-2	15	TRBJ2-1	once	CASSPLGHRDNEQFF	TGTGCCAGCAGCCCGTTGGGACACCGAGACAATGAGCAGTTCTTC
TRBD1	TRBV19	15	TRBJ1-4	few	CASKKTGVGGEKLFF	TGTGCCAGTAAAAAAACAGGGGTTGGAGGTGAAAAACTGTTTTTT
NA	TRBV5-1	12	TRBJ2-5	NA	CASSEGQETQYF	TGCGCCAGCAGCGAGGGGCAAGAGACCCAGTACTTC
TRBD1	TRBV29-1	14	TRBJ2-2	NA	CSVADRGGTGELFF	TGCAGCGTTGCAGACAGGGGAGGCACCGGGGAGCTGTTTTTT
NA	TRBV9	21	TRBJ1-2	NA	CASSPSASMKDPRTANYGYTF	TGTGCCAGCAGCCCTTCAGCCTCTATGAAAGATCCCCGGACAGCTAACTATGGCTACACCTTC
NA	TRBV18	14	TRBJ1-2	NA	CASSPPIGSYGYTF	TGTGCCAGCTCACCACCTATCGGATCTTATGGCTACACCTTC
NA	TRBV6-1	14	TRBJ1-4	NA	CASSDPGRGEKLFF	TGTGCCAGCAGTGATCCAGGTAGAGGTGAAAAACTGTTTTTT
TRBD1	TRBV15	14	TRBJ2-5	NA	CATSRGQGQETQYF	TGTGCCACCAGCAGAGGACAGGGGCAAGAGACCCAGTACTTC
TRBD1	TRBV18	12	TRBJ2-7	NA	CASSLDRDEQYF	TGTGCCAGCTCACTTGACAGGGACGAGCAGTACTTC
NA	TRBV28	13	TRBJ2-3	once	CASSLSWGDTQYF	TGTGCCAGCAGTTTAAGCTGGGGAGATACGCAGTATTTT
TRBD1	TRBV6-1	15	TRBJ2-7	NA	CASSLRGGQGPEQYF	TGTGCCAGCAGCCTACGGGGGGGACAGGGGCCCGAGCAGTACTTC
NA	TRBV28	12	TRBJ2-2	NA	CASSFYTGELFF	TGTGCCAGCAGTTTCTACACCGGGGAGCTGTTTTTT
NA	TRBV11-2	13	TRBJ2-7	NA	CASSSPGGYEQYF	TGTGCCAGCAGCTCCCCTGGGGGGTACGAGCAGTACTTC
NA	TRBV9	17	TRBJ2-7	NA	CASSVDRPRRKYYEQYF	TGTGCCAGCAGCGTTGACAGGCCGCGAAGGAAATACTACGAGCAGTACTTC
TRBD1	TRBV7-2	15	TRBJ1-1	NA	CASSLGGQVNTEAFF	TGTGCCAGCAGCCTAGGGGGACAGGTGAACACTGAAGCTTTCTTT
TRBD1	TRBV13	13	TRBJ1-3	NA	CASSLDRAATIYF	TGTGCCAGCAGTTTAGACAGGGCGGCCACCATATATTTT
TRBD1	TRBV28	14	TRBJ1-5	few	CASKGAYSNQPQHF	TGTGCCAGCAAGGGGGCATATAGCAATCAGCCCCAGCATTTT
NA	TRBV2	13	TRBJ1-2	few	CASTWRAEGGYTF	TGTGCCAGCACGTGGCGGGCAGAAGGTGGCTACACCTTC
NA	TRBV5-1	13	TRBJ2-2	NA	CASSPEAAGELFF	TGCGCCAGCAGCCCTGAGGCCGCCGGGGAGCTGTTTTTT
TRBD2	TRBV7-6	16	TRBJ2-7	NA	CASSLRLAGDVVEQYF	TGTGCCAGCAGCTTACGGCTAGCGGGAGACGTAGTCGAGCAGTACTTC
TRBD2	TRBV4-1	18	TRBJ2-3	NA	CASSQDGASGEYTDTQYF	TGCGCCAGCAGCCAAGATGGGGCTAGCGGGGAGTATACAGATACGCAGTATTTT
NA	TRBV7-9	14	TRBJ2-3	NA	CASSLGAGTDTQYF	TGTGCCAGCAGCTTGGGGGCGGGCACAGATACGCAGTATTTT
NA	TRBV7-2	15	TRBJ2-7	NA	CASSLGLPAQGEQYF	TGTGCCAGCAGCTTAGGTCTCCCAGCTCAGGGGGAGCAGTACTTC
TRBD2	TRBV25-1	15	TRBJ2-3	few	CASSQGTSGTDTQYF	TGTGCCAGCAGTCAGGGGACTAGCGGCACAGATACGCAGTATTTT
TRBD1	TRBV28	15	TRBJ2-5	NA	CASSSRTGYQETQYF	TGTGCCAGCAGTTCCCGGACAGGGTATCAAGAGACCCAGTACTTC
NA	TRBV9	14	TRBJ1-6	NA	CASSAAGGNSPLHF	TGTGCCAGCAGCGCTGCGGGGGGAAATTCACCCCTCCACTTT
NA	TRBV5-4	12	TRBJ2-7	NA	CASSFWGNEQYF	TGTGCCAGCAGCTTCTGGGGAAACGAGCAGTACTTC
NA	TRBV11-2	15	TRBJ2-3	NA	CASSSNTAGADTQYF	TGTGCCAGCAGCTCTAACACTGCAGGGGCAGATACGCAGTATTTT
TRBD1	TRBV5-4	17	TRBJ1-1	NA	CASSLGQGATLNTEAFF	TGTGCCAGCAGCTTGGGACAGGGGGCGACCCTGAACACTGAAGCTTTCTTT
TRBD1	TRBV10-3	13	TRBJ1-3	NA	CATTGGSRNTIYF	TGTGCCACGACAGGGGGCAGCCGAAACACCATATATTTT
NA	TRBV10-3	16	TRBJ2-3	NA	CAISESNRINTDTQYF	TGTGCCATCAGTGAGTCGAACAGGATAAACACAGATACGCAGTATTTT
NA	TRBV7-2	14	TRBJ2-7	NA	CASSLRGLGYEQYF	TGTGCCAGCAGCTTACGGGGCCTGGGGTACGAGCAGTACTTC
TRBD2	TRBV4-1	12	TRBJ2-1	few	CASSQDGTSRFF	TGCGCCAGCAGCCAAGACGGGACTAGCCGTTTCTTC
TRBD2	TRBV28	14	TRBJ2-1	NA	CASSLAGVQDEQFF	TGTGCCAGCAGTTTAGCGGGAGTTCAGGATGAGCAGTTCTTC
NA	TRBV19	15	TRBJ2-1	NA	CASSIGQPVHNEQFF	TGTGCCAGTAGTATAGGCCAGCCGGTTCACAATGAGCAGTTCTTC
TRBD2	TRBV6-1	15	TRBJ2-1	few	CASSAAAGADNEQFF	TGTGCCAGCAGTGCGGCAGCGGGGGCCGACAATGAGCAGTTCTTC
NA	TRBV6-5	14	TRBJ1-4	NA	CASSSGATNEKLFF	TGTGCCAGCAGTTCCGGGGCAACTAATGAAAAACTGTTTTTT
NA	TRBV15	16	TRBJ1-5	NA	CATSRDREAGYQPQHF	TGTGCCACCAGCAGAGATCGTGAGGCAGGCTATCAGCCCCAGCATTTT
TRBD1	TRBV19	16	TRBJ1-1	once	CASSNYLQGAATEAFF	TGTGCCAGTAGTAACTACCTACAGGGGGCGGCGACTGAAGCTTTCTTT
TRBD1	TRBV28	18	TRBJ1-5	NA	CASSASGTGIYSNQPQHF	TGTGCCAGCAGTGCATCCGGGACAGGGATTTATAGCAATCAGCCCCAGCATTTT
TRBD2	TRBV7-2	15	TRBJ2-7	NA	CASSEGLAEAYEQYF	TGTGCCAGCAGCGAGGGACTAGCGGAAGCCTACGAGCAGTACTTC
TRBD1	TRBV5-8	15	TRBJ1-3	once	CASSEGQSSGNTIYF	TGTGCCAGCAGCGAGGGACAGAGCTCTGGAAACACCATATATTTT
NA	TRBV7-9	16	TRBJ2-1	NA	CASSPDSLHSYNEQFF	TGTGCCAGCAGTCCCGACAGCCTTCATTCCTACAATGAGCAGTTCTTC
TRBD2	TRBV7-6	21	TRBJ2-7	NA	CASSLEVGQLVFLAGSYEQYF	TGTGCCAGCAGCTTAGAGGTAGGGCAGTTAGTGTTTCTAGCGGGATCCTACGAGCAGTACTTC